Listed here are 25 T cell receptor beta chains from one sample, sequenced in a study of blood T cell repertoires in COVID-19. TCRdb's copy holds only in-frame clones and misses some; the assay was immunoSEQ multiplex PCR. The sample contains roughly 60,000 clones, roughly 88% of which appear only once. The sample consisted of peripheral blood. These receptors all stem from a human donor in a cohort sampled during active COVID-19.

This clone was observed a few times. The chain is built from TRBV5-4 and TRBJ2-7; D ambiguous. CDR1 is SGHNT, CDR2 YYREEE, per germline (reference sequence). The V gene lost 4 bases and the J gene lost 6 bases, with 14 bases spanning the gap. This CDR3 is 13 amino acids long. The DNA for the CDR3 is TGTGCCAGCAGCCTAGACCGTTCGGGCGAGCAGTACTTC. As protein: CASSLDRSGEQYF.

V gene TRBV11-1 combines with J gene TRBJ2-3; possible D gene TRBD2, 6 bases. Between the trimmed V and J ends, which lost 5 bases and 0 bases, there was a span of 12 bases. The germline CDR1 and CDR2 sequences are SGHAT and FQDESV (reference sequence). This CDR3 region has 15 residues. The CDR3 DNA reads as TGTGCCAGCAGCCTGGAGGGCGGTAGCACAGATACGCAGTATTTT. Translating it yields CASSLEGGSTDTQYF.

The chain has TRBV6-5 and TRBJ2-1, with 12 bases identical to TRBD2. The germline V gene has CDR1 MNHEY and CDR2 SVGAGI. V was pared by 0 bases and J by 7 bases, with 4 bases of the junction left unmatched. The CDR3 is made up of 16 amino acids. CDR3 loop: CASSYSLAGGGNEQFF. The DNA of the CDR3 is TGTGCCAGCAGTTACTCTCTAGCGGGAGGGGGGAATGAGCAGTTCTTC.

The rearrangement uses TRBV27 and TRBJ2-7, with no clear D. This CDR3 is 13 amino acids long. Trimming stripped 5 bases from V and 2 bases from J, with 10 bases between. CDR1 MNHEY and CDR2 SMNVEV come from the germline V gene (reference sequence). CDR3 amino acids: CASSGTVPYEQYF. CDR3 bases: TGTGCCAGCAGTGGCACCGTACCCTACGAGCAGTACTTC.

The chain combines TRBV23-1 with TRBJ1-1; possibly TRBD1 for D (5 bases). TRBV23-1 is given ORF status, its function remaining uncertain. CDR3 length: 17 residues. Trimming shortened V by 1 base and J by 1 base, and 16 bases separated the two germline ends. CDR3 in amino acids: CASSQLGGVRENTEAFF. As DNA, the CDR3 is TGCGCCAGCAGTCAATTAGGAGGGGTACGGGAGAACACTGAAGCTTTCTTT.

V and J are TRBV9 and TRBJ2-5; tentative D call: TRBD2 (6 bases). CDR3 size: 14 residues. V lost 0 bases to trimming and J lost 5 bases, with 11 bases between them. CDR1 is SGDLS and CDR2 is YYNGEE in the germline V gene. CDR3 protein: CASSVVGGKETQYF. The CDR3 DNA sequence: TGTGCCAGCAGCGTAGTTGGAGGGAAGGAGACCCAGTACTTC.

The chain links TRBV11-2 to TRBJ2-7; 7 bases fit TRBD2. Trimming removed 5 bases from V and 3 bases from J; junction bases left unmatched: 10. Germline CDR1 and CDR2: SGHAT and FQNNGV. The CDR3 runs to 15 residues. CDR3 sequence: CASSRRDYSHYEQYF. CDR3 coding DNA: TGTGCCAGCAGCCGTCGGGACTACTCACACTACGAGCAGTACTTC.

This clone has only one observation. This chain links TRBV25-1 with TRBJ1-6; TRBD1 might be the D (6 bases). Germline V gives CDR1 MGHDK, CDR2 SYGVNS. V shed 4 bases and J shed 9 bases, with 7 bases lying between them. The CDR3 covers 12 residues. CDR3 region: CASSGGGSPLHF. The CDR3 nucleotides are TGTGCCAGCAGTGGAGGGGGTTCACCCCTCCACTTT.

This chain connects TRBV18 to TRBJ1-2; D possibly corresponds to TRBD1 (6 bases). Per germline, CDR1 KGHSH and CDR2 LQKENI. The CDR3 length is 15 residues. The V end lost 3 bases, the J end lost 4 bases, and 15 bases lay between the germline ends. In DNA form, the CDR3 reads TGTGCCAGCTCACCCGCGGGGGCAACCCTCTATGGCTACACCTTC. Translation gives CASSPAGATLYGYTF. Combining the CDR3 with reference TRBV18 and TRBJ1-2 gives the whole variable domain NAGVMQNPRHLVRRRGQEARLRCSPMKGHSHVYWYRQLPEEGLKFMVYLQKENIIDESGMPKERFSAEFPKEGPSILRIQQVVRGDSAAYFCASSPAGATLYGYTFGSGTRLTVV.

This clone was detected only once. The CDR3 sequence: CACWGLAASYEQYF. Written as DNA, the CDR3 is TGTGCCTGTTGGGGACTAGCGGCCTCCTACGAGCAGTACTTC. This rearrangement joins TRBV30 to TRBJ2-7, with TRBD2 matching 11 bases. J was trimmed by 0 bases and V by 6 bases; bases with no gene match: 4. CDR3 length: 14 amino acids. Germline CDR1 GTSNPN, CDR2 SVGIG (reference sequence).

The chain has TRBV10-3 and TRBJ1-1; a possible D gene is TRBD1 (5 bases). The CDR3 length is 14 residues. Germline V gene lookup returns CDR1 ENHRY and CDR2 SYGVKD. The ends were cut back, 3 bases at V and 1 base at J, with 9 bases in the middle. CDR3 DNA: TGTGCCATCAGTGACCCTGGACAGAACACTGAAGCTTTCTTT. It specifies CAISDPGQNTEAFF.

This clone appeared a few times. The gene calls are TRBV4-1 and TRBJ2-7; tentative D call: TRBD1 (5 bases). Germline V gene lookup returns CDR1 MGHRA and CDR2 YSYEKL. V was shortened by 3 bases and J by 5 bases, with 14 bases between the two germline ends. This CDR3 is 14 amino acids long. CDR3 region: CASSQSQAVDEQYF. The CDR3 DNA reads as TGCGCCAGCAGCCAGTCACAGGCCGTGGACGAGCAGTACTTC.

This clone was detected only once. This chain connects TRBV2 to TRBJ2-1; 13 bases line up with TRBD2. Germline V gene lookup returns CDR1 SNHLY and CDR2 FYNNEI. The trim removed 3 bases at V and 6 bases at J, leaving 8 bases unmatched. The CDR3 covers 17 residues. CDR3 DNA sequence: TGTGCCAGCAGTGATGAGGTCGGACTAGCGGGAGTCAATGAGCAGTTCTTC. Its protein is CASSDEVGLAGVNEQFF.

V usage is TRBV11-1 and J usage is TRBJ2-1, with TRBD1 as a possible D gene (6 bases). Germline lookup yields CDR1 SGHAT and CDR2 FQDESV (reference sequence). The CDR3 runs to 15 residues. Trimming shortened V by 1 base and J by 7 bases, and 14 bases separated the two germline ends. CDR3 sequence: CASSLDTGSRNEQFF. DNA of the CDR3: TGTGCCAGCAGCTTAGATACAGGGTCTAGGAATGAGCAGTTCTTC.

The J gene is TRBJ2-7, the V gene TRBV21-1; the table's D gene call, TRBD1, was not cross checked with the DNA. TRBV21-1 is a pseudogene. This CDR3 contains 15 residues. Here the CDR3 reads CASSPGTDLNYEQYF. The CDR3 coding sequence is TGTGCCAGCAGCCCTGGGACAGACTTAAACTACGAGCAGTACTTC.

This clone came up once. This chain connects TRBV11-2 to TRBJ2-3; tentative D call: TRBD1 (5 bases). The ends were cut back, 5 bases at V and 2 bases at J, with 17 bases in the middle. There are 16 residues in the CDR3. The V gene's germline CDR1 is SGHAT and CDR2 FQNNGV. The CDR3 DNA is TGTGCCAGCAGCAAGGCCCTTAGACAGCCCACAGATACGCAGTATTTT. Its protein is CASSKALRQPTDTQYF.

The V gene is TRBV11-3, the J gene TRBJ1-2; D might be TRBD1 (6 bases). The CDR3 is 13 amino acids. V dropped 3 bases and J dropped 8 bases, with 13 bases sitting between them. Per germline, CDR1 SGHNT and CDR2 YENEEA. CDR3 sequence: CASSFIYREGYTF. The CDR3 coding sequence is TGTGCCAGCAGCTTTATATACAGGGAGGGCTACACCTTC.

The chain uses TRBV27 and TRBJ1-5; weak D call: TRBD1 (6 bases). V lost 4 bases to trimming and J lost 4 bases, with 14 bases between them. This CDR3 has 15 amino acids. The germline V gene encodes CDR1 MNHEY and CDR2 SMNVEV (reference sequence). The CDR3 protein is CASSYSTGLNQPQHF. The CDR3 DNA reads as TGTGCCAGCAGTTATTCGACAGGATTAAATCAGCCCCAGCATTTT.

The CDR3 is CASSIVAGDGYTF. CDR3 nucleotides: TGTGCCAGTAGTATAGTGGCAGGGGATGGCTACACCTTC. The chain combines TRBV19 with TRBJ1-2; the D gene is possibly TRBD1 (6 bases). This CDR3 has 13 amino acids. In germline, CDR1 is LNHDA, CDR2 SQIVND (reference sequence). Between the trimmed V and J ends, which lost 1 base and 6 bases, there was a span of 9 bases.

The DNA of the CDR3 is TGTGCCAGCTCACCCGGGACAGGGCAAGAGACCCAGTACTTC. Protein: CASSPGTGQETQYF. V usage is TRBV18 and J usage is TRBJ2-5; TRBD1 matches at 9 bases. Germline lookup yields CDR1 KGHSH and CDR2 LQKENI. The CDR3 has 14 amino acids. V shed 3 bases, J shed 2 bases, and the junction held 1 base outside the gene matches.

The chain carries TRBV6-5 and TRBJ2-7; TRBD1 agrees at 9 bases. The V gene end was trimmed by 5 bases and the J gene end by 4 bases; junction bases not matched to a gene: 3. The germline CDR1 and CDR2 sequences are MNHEY and SVGAGI. CDR3 length: 13 amino acids. The CDR3 sequence is CASSIGTGYEQYF. The CDR3 coding sequence is TGTGCCAGCAGTATCGGGACAGGGTACGAGCAGTACTTC.

The chain recombines TRBV5-1 with TRBJ2-5; 9 bases align to TRBD2. The V gene's germline CDR1 is SGHRS and CDR2 YFSETQ. The CDR3 runs 15 residues. The J segment lost 5 bases and the V segment lost 2 bases, leaving 7 bases of the junction unmatched. Here the CDR3 DNA reads TGCGCCAGCAGCTTTAGCGCGGGAGGGCTGGAGACCCAGTACTTC. This translates into CASSFSAGGLETQYF.

This clone was observed once. DNA for the CDR3: TGTGCCAGCACCCCCGTGGGAGGGAACTATGGCTACACCTTC. Protein sequence: CASTPVGGNYGYTF. The rearrangement links TRBV27 to TRBJ1-2; D ambiguous. Deletions cut 7 bases from V and 2 bases from J, with 14 bases between. The CDR3 covers 14 residues. Germline CDR1 and CDR2: MNHEY and SMNVEV (reference sequence).

V usage is TRBV7-2 and J usage is TRBJ2-5; 8 bases agree with TRBD2. The germline V gene has CDR1 SGHTA and CDR2 FQGNSA. This CDR3 region has 16 residues. V lost 1 base and J lost 2; bases outside the gene matches: 6. The CDR3 is CASSLVFSGVQETQYF. CDR3 nucleotide sequence: TGTGCCAGCAGCTTAGTTTTTAGCGGGGTACAAGAGACCCAGTACTTC.

V and J are TRBV11-1 and TRBJ2-1; TRBD1 matches at 10 bases. The CDR3 is 15 amino acids. Germline lookup yields CDR1 SGHAT and CDR2 FQDESV (reference sequence). V shed 5 bases and J 5 bases; nucleotides not matched to a gene: 6. The CDR3 DNA reads TGTGCCAGCAGCGTCGGACAGGGGGTCGACAATGAGCAGTTCTTC. Its protein is CASSVGQGVDNEQFF. Full variable domain (outside the CDR3, taken from reference TRBV11-1 and TRBJ2-1): EAEVAQSPRYKITEKSQAVAFWCDPISGHATLYWYRQILGQGPELLVQFQDESVVDDSQLPKDRFSAERLKGVDSTLKIQPAELGDSAMYLCASSVGQGVDNEQFFGPGTRLTVL.